These T cell receptor beta chains were read from a single sample in a study of blood T cell repertoires in COVID-19. Libraries were prepared by immunoSEQ multiplex PCR; TCRdb keeps only in-frame clonotypes and omits some of them. Among roughly 100,000 clones listed, 85% to 95% were seen once. Sequences were obtained from peripheral blood. The receptors were sampled from a man aged 45-65 years with active COVID-19. Both conserved end residues are part of each CDR3. D genes are given only for firm matches. Size is stated for part of the rows, as once, few or many counts, or as a class when the clone is expanded.

V,size,D,J,DNA,CDR3
TRBV28,-,-,TRBJ1-4,TGTGCCAGCAGCCCTTGGGGGCAGGCAGCAACTAATGAAAAACTGTTTTTT,CASSPWGQAATNEKLFF
TRBV28,-,TRBD2,TRBJ2-5,TGTGCCAGCGGAGACGGGGGGAGCGGGACTCCGAAAGAGACCCAGTACTTC,CASGDGGSGTPKETQYF
TRBV24-1,-,-,TRBJ2-2,TGTGCCACCAGTGGTAGGGGCACCGGGGAGCTGTTTTTT,CATSGRGTGELFF
TRBV6-5,-,TRBD1,TRBJ2-7,TGTGCCAGCAGCCTAACCGGGACAGCTAAGTACGAGCAGTACTTC,CASSLTGTAKYEQYF
TRBV6-6,-,-,TRBJ2-7,TGTGCCAGCAGTTACTCGACTTCTTCCTACGAGCAGTACTTC,CASSYSTSSYEQYF
TRBV4-2,once,TRBD2,TRBJ2-1,TGTGCCAGCAGCCGCCCCAAAGGGACTAGCGGGAGCCAGGAGCAGTTCTTC,CASSRPKGTSGSQEQFF
TRBV28,-,-,TRBJ1-3,TGTGCCAGCAGGGGGGGGCTGGACTCTGGAAACACCATATATTTT,CASRGGLDSGNTIYF
TRBV11-2,-,-,TRBJ1-2,TGTGCCAGCAGCGGTACAGGATTTGGAGCTTCTGGCTACACCTTC,CASSGTGFGASGYTF
TRBV10-3,-,TRBD1,TRBJ1-1,TGTGCCTTGACAGGGCTGGGCACTGAAGCTTTCTTT,CALTGLGTEAFF
TRBV15,-,-,TRBJ2-7,TGTGCCACCAGCAGAGAGGGTAGGAGCTACGAGCAGTACTTC,CATSREGRSYEQYF
TRBV2,-,-,TRBJ1-6,TGTGCCAGCACGGAGAGGGATAATTCACCCCTCCACTTT,CASTERDNSPLHF
TRBV5-4,-,-,TRBJ2-2,TGTGCCAGCAGCTTGGGTAGCGGAAACACCGGGGAGCTGTTTTTT,CASSLGSGNTGELFF
TRBV27,-,TRBD1,TRBJ1-2,TGTGCCAGCAGTTTATCGCCCACAGGGGTAGGCTACACCTTC,CASSLSPTGVGYTF
TRBV3-1/TRBV3-2,-,-,TRBJ2-5,TGTGCCAGCAGCCCTCCCAGTATCGAGGCCCAGTACTTC,CASSPPSIEAQYF
TRBV11-2,once,TRBD1,TRBJ1-1,TGTGCCAGCAGCTTAGCAGGGGGCGGAAACACTGAAGCTTTCTTT,CASSLAGGGNTEAFF
TRBV12-3/TRBV12-4,-,TRBD1,TRBJ1-1,TGTGCCAGCCAGACAGGGATCAGTGAAGCTTTCTTT,CASQTGISEAFF
TRBV29-1,-,-,TRBJ2-1,TGCAGCTCCCAGGACAATGAGCAGTTCTTC,CSSQDNEQFF
TRBV2,-,-,TRBJ1-4,TGTGCCAGCAGTCCTGTAAATGAAAAACTGTTTTTT,CASSPVNEKLFF
TRBV5-6,-,TRBD2,TRBJ2-1,TGTGCCAGCAGCTTGGACCGCGGGGGTTTCTCCTACAATGAGCAGTTCTTC,CASSLDRGGFSYNEQFF
TRBV10-2,-,TRBD2,TRBJ2-7,TGCGCCAGCAGTGAAAGACTAGCGGGGGGGCCCCTCTACGAGCAGTACTTC,CASSERLAGGPLYEQYF
TRBV7-9,-,-,TRBJ2-2,TGTGCCAGCAGCTTGGTGACACCCAAGAACACCGGGGAGCTGTTTTTT,CASSLVTPKNTGELFF
TRBV19,-,-,TRBJ1-1,TGTGCCAGTAGTATAGACAGGGAGAACACTGAAGCTTTCTTT,CASSIDRENTEAFF
TRBV5-1,-,-,TRBJ1-1,TGCGCCAGCAGCTTTAGTAGAGAGACTGAAGCTTTCTTT,CASSFSRETEAFF
TRBV11-2,once,-,TRBJ2-1,TGTGCCAGCAGCCGTATACTAGGGGAGCAGTTCTTC,CASSRILGEQFF
TRBV19,-,-,TRBJ2-6,TGTGCCAGTAGTATAGGACAGGCCTTCTCTGGGGCCAACGTCCTGACTTTC,CASSIGQAFSGANVLTF
TRBV18,-,TRBD1,TRBJ1-2,TGTGCCAGCTCACCTCGGACAGGGGGCCTTGGCTACACCTTC,CASSPRTGGLGYTF
TRBV6-5,-,-,TRBJ2-3,TGTGCCAGCAGAGCGGACGTAACGACAGATACGCAGTATTTT,CASRADVTTDTQYF
TRBV3-1/TRBV3-2,-,TRBD2,TRBJ2-4,TGTGCCACCCTGAATAGCGGGATAGCCAAAAACATTCAGTACTTC,CATLNSGIAKNIQYF